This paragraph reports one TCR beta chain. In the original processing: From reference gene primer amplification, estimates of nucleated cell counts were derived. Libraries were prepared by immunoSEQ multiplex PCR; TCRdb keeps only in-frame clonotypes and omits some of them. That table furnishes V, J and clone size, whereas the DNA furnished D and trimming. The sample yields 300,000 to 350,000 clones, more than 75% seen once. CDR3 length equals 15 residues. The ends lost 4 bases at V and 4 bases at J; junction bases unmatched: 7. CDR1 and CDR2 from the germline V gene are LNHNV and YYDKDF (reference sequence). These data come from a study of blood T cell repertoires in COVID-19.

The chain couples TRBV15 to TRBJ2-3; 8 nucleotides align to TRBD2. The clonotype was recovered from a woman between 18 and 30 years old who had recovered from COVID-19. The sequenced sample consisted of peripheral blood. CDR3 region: CATSIEGREADTQYF. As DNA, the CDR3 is TGTGCCACCAGCATAGAGGGGCGGGAGGCAGATACGCAGTATTTT.